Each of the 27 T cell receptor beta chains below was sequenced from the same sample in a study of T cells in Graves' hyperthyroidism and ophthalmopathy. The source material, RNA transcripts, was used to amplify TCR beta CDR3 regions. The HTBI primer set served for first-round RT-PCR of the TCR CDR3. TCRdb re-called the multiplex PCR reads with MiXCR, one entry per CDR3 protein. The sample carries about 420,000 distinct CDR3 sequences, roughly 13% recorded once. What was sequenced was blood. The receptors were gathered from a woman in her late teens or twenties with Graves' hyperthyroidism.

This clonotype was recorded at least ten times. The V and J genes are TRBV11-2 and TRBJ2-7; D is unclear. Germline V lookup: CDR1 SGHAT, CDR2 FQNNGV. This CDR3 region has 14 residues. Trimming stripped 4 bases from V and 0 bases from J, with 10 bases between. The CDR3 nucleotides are TGTGCCAGCAGCTCCCCTCAAAGCTCCTACGAGCAGTACTTC. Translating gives CASSSPQSSYEQYF.

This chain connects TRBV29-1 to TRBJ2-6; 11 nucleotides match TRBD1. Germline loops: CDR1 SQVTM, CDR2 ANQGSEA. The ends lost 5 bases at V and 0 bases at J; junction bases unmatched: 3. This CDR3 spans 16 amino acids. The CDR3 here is CSVRDRGYSGANVLTF. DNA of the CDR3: TGCAGCGTTAGGGACAGGGGGTACTCTGGGGCCAACGTCCTGACTTTC.

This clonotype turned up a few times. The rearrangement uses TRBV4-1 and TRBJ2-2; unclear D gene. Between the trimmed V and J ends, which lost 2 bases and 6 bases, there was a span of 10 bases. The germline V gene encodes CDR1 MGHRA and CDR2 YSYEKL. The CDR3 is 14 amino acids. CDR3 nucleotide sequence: TGCGCCAGCAGCCAAATAGGTATCCCCGGGGAGCTGTTTTTT. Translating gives CASSQIGIPGELFF.

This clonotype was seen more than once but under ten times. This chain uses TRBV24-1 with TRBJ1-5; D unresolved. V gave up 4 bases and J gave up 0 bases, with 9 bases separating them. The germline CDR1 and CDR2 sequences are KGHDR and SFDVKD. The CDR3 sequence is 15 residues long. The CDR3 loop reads CATSDAEASNQPQHF. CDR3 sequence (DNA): TGTGCCACCAGTGACGCCGAAGCTAGCAATCAGCCCCAGCATTTT.

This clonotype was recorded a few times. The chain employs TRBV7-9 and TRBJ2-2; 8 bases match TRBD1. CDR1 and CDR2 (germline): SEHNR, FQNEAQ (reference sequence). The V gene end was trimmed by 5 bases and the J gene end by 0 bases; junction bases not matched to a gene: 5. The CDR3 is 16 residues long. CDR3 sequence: CASSIQTGANTGELFF. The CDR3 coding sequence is TGTGCCAGCAGCATCCAGACAGGGGCGAACACCGGGGAGCTGTTTTTT. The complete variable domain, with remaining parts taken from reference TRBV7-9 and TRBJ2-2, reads DTGVSQNPRHKITKRGQNVTFRCDPISEHNRLYWYRQTLGQGPEFLTYFQNEAQLEKSRLLSDRFSAERPKGSFSTLEIQRTEQGDSAMYLCASSIQTGANTGELFFGEGSRLTVL.

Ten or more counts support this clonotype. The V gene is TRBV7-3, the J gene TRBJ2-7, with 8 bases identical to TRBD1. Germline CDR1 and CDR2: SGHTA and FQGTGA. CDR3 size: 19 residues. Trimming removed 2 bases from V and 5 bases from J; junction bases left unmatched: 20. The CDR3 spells CASSLLGAGSTGGRHEQYF. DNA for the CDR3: TGTGCCAGCAGCTTACTGGGGGCGGGATCAACAGGGGGGCGTCACGAGCAGTACTTC.

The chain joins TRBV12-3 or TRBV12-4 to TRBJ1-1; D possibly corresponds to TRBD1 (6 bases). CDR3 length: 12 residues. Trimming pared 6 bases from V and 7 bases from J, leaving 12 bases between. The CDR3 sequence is CASSHLQGEAFF. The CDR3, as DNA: TGTGCCAGCAGCCACCTACAGGGTGAAGCTTTCTTT.

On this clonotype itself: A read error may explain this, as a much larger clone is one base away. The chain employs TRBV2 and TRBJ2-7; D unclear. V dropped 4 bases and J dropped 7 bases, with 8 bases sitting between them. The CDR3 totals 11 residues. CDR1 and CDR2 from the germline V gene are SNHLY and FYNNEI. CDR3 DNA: TGTGCCAGCAGTGGGGCTCTGGAGCAGTACTTC. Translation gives CASSGALEQYF.

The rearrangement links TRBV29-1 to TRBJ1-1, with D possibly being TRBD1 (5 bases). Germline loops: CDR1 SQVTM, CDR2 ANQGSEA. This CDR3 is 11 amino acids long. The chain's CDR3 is CSVGQGTEAFF. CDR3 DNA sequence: TGCAGTGTCGGGCAGGGCACTGAAGCTTTCTTT.

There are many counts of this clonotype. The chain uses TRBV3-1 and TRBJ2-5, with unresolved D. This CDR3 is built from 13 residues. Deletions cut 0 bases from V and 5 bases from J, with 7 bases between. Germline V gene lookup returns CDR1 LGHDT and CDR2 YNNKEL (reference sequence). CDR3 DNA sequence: TGTGCCAGCAGCCAAGACGGCAGGGAGACCCAGTACTTC. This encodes CASSQDGRETQYF.

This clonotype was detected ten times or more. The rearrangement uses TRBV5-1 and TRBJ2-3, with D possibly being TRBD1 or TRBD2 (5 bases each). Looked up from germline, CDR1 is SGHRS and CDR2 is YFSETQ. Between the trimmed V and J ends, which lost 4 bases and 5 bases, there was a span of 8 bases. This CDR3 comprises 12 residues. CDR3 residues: CASSGGIDTQYF. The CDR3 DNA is TGCGCCAGCAGCGGGGGTATAGATACGCAGTATTTT.

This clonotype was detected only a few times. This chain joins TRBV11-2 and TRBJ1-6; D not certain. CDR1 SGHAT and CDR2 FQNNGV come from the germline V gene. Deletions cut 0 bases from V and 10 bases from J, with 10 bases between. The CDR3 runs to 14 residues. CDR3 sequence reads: CASSLEPGYSPLHF. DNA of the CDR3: TGTGCCAGCAGCTTAGAGCCAGGTTACTCACCCCTCCACTTT.

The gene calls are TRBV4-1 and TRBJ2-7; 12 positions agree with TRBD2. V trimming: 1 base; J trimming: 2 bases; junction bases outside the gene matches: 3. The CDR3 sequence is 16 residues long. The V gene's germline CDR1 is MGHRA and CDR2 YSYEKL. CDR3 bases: TGCGCCAGCAGCCAAGCGCCTAGCGGGAGGGCCTACGAGCAGTACTTC. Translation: CASSQAPSGRAYEQYF.

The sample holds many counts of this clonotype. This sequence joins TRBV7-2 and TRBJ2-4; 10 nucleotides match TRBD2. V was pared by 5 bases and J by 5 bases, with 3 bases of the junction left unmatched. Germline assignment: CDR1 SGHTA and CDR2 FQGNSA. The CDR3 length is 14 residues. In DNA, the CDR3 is TGTGCCAGCAGCGCCGGACTAGCGGAAAACATTCAGTACTTC. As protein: CASSAGLAENIQYF.

CDR3 coding DNA: TGTGCCAGCGGGGCCAGGGGCACCGGGGAGCTGTTTTTT. Protein sequence: CASGARGTGELFF. This sequence joins TRBV7-9 and TRBJ2-2, with D possibly being TRBD1 (6 bases). The CDR3 spans 13 residues. V lost 8 bases, J lost 4 bases, and 11 bases lay in between. Per germline, CDR1 SEHNR and CDR2 FQNEAQ (reference sequence).

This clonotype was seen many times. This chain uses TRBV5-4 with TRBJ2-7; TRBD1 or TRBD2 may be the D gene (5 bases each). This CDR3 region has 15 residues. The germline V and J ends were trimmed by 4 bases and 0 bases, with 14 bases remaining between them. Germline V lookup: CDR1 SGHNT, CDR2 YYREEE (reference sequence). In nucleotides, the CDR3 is TGTGCCAGCAGCGCACCGGGACGCAGCTCCTACGAGCAGTACTTC. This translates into CASSAPGRSSYEQYF.

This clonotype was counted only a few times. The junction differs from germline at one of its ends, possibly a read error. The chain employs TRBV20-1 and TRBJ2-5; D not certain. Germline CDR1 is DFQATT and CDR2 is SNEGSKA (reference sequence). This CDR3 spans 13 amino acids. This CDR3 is CSAPPEEQETQYF. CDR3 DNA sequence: TGCAGTGCCCCCCCGGAAGAGCAAGAGACCCAGTACTTT.

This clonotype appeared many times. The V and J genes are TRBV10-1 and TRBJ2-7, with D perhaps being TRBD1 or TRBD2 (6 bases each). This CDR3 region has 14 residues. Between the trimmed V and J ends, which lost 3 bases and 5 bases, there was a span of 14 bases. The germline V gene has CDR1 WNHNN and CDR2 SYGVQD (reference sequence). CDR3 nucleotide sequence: TGCGCCAGCAGTGAAGGGGGGCCCCGGAACGAGCAGTACTTC. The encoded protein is CASSEGGPRNEQYF.

The DNA for the CDR3 is TGTGCCAGCAGCGTAGAAGGGGGGCCGGGGGCTGAAGCTTTCTTT. This gives the protein CASSVEGGPGAEAFF. This chain joins TRBV9 and TRBJ1-1; possibly TRBD1 for D (6 bases). The CDR3 is made up of 15 amino acids. CDR1 SGDLS and CDR2 YYNGEE come from the germline V gene. V was pared by 0 bases and J by 6 bases, with 15 bases between.

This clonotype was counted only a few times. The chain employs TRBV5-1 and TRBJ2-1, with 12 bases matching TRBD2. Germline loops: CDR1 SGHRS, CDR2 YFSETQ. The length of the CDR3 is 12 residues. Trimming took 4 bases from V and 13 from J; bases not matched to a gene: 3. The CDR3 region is CASSPTSGGQFF. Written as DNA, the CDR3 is TGCGCCAGCAGCCCGACTAGCGGGGGACAGTTCTTC.

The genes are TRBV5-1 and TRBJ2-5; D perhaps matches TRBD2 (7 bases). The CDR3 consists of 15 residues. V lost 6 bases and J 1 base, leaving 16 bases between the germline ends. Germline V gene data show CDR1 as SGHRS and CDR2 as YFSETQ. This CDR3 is CASTLGGGVQETQYF. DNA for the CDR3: TGCGCCAGCACATTGGGGGGGGGCGTCCAAGAGACCCAGTACTTC.

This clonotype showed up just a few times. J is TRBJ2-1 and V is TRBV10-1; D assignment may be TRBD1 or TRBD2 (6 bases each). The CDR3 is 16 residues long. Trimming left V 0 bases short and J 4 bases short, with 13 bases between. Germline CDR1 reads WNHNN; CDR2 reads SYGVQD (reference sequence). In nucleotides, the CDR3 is TGCGCCAGCAGTGAGTCAGGAGGCGGGACATACAATGAGCAGTTCTTC. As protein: CASSESGGGTYNEQFF.

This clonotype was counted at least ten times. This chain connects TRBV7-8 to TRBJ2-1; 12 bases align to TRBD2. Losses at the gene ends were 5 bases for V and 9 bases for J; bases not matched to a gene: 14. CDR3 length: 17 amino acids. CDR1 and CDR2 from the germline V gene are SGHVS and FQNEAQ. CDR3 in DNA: TGTGCCAGCAGCCCCGGACTAGCGGGACCACGGTTGAGTGAGCAGTTCTTC. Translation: CASSPGLAGPRLSEQFF.

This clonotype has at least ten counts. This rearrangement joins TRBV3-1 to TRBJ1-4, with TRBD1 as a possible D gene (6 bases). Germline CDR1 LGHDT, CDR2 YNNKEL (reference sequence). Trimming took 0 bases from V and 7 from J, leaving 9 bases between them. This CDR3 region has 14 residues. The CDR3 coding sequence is TGTGCCAGCAGCCAAGACGGGGGCCGTGAAAAACTGTTTTTT. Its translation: CASSQDGGREKLFF.

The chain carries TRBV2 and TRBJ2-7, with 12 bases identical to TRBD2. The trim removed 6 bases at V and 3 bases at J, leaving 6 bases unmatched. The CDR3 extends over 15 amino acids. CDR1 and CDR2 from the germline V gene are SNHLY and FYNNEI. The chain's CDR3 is CASRLTTSGGYEQYF. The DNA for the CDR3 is TGTGCCAGCAGGCTGACGACTAGCGGGGGCTACGAGCAGTACTTC.

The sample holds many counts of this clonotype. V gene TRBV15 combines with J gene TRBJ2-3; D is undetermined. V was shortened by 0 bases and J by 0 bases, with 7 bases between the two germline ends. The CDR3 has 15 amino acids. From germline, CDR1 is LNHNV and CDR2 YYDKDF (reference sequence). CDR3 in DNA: TGTGCCACCAGCAGAGATTGGGTTAGCACAGATACGCAGTATTTT. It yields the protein CATSRDWVSTDTQYF.

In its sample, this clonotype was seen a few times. The CDR3 DNA reads TGTGCCAGCAGTTTTCTCAATCCGGGACAGGGGGGGGAGCAGTACTTC. It translates to CASSFLNPGQGGEQYF. The chain employs TRBV27 and TRBJ2-7, with TRBD1 identical over 11 bases. V lost 3 bases to trimming and J lost 7 bases; unmatched junction nucleotides: 11. Germline V gives CDR1 MNHEY, CDR2 SMNVEV (reference sequence). The CDR3 has 16 residues.